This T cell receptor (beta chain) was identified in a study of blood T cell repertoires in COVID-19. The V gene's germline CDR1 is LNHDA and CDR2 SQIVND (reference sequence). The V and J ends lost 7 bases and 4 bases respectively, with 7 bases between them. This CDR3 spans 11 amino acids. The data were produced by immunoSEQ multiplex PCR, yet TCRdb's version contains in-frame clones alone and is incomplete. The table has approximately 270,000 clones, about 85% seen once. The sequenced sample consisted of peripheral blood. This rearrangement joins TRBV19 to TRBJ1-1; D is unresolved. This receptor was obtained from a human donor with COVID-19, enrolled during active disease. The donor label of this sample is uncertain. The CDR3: CASMAGTEAFF. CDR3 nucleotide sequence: TGTGCCAGTATGGCGGGCACTGAAGCTTTCTTT.